Reported below is one TCR beta chain. This sample is drawn from a study of blood T cell repertoires in COVID-19. The wider study: Whether acute or convalescent, the COVID-19 samples came from the United States, Italy and Spain. Sample material is recorded as cDNA or gDNA derived from T cells, B-cell-depleted T cells, or PBMCs.

CDR3 size: 16 residues. Trimming cost V 0 bases and J 7 bases, with 17 bases left between them. Germline values: CDR1 SGHNT, CDR2 YYREEE (reference sequence). Profiling relied on immunoSEQ multiplex PCR, and the TCRdb table lists in-frame clones only, not all of them. The repertoire includes fewer than 300,000 clones, 84% of them detected once, and 8.6% sits in the top ten. The TCR was taken from a human donor in a cohort sampled during active COVID-19. J is TRBJ2-1 and V is TRBV5-4, with D possibly being TRBD1 (6 bases). Sequencing was carried out using peripheral blood. The CDR3 reads CASSLAFGTTGNEQFF. The DNA of the CDR3 is TGTGCCAGCAGCTTGGCTTTTGGGACAACTGGAAATGAGCAGTTCTTC.